What follows are 8 T cell receptor beta chains derived from one specimen sequenced in a study of blood T cell repertoires in COVID-19. Clones were read by immunoSEQ multiplex PCR, and TCRdb kept only the in-frame ones, dropping some. Found here are approximately 170,000 clones, about four fifths of them singletons; the top ten hold roughly 13%. The sequencing sample was made of peripheral blood. The receptor source for this set is a man between 70 and 80 years old who had recovered from COVID-19.

This chain links TRBV6-1 with TRBJ1-5, with D possibly matching TRBD1 (6 bases). This CDR3 has 17 amino acids. The V end was cut by 2 bases, the J end by 0 bases, with 14 bases between. Germline CDR1 and CDR2: MNHNS and SASEGT. The CDR3 region has the DNA TGTGCCAGCAGTGAATATAGGGGACAAAGTAGCAATCAGCCCCAGCATTTT. It is translated as CASSEYRGQSSNQPQHF.

This chain connects TRBV2 to TRBJ1-2; 8 nucleotides align to TRBD1. With 6 bases clipped from V and 8 bases from J, the junction kept 11 bases outside the gene matches. Germline CDR1 and CDR2: SNHLY and FYNNEI. This CDR3 contains 14 residues. CDR3 protein: CASSSGTGHRGYTF. CDR3 bases: TGTGCCAGCAGCTCCGGGACAGGCCATCGAGGCTACACCTTC. Drawing the rest from reference TRBV2 and TRBJ1-2, the complete variable domain is EPEVTQTPSHQVTQMGQEVILRCVPISNHLYFYWYRQILGQKVEFLVSFYNNEISEKSEIFDDQFSVERPDGSNFTLKIRSTKLEDSAMYFCASSSGTGHRGYTFGSGTRLTVV.

This clone was counted a single time. The V gene is TRBV6-1, the J gene TRBJ2-7; perhaps TRBD2 as D (5 bases). This CDR3 is 16 amino acids long. With 3 bases removed from V and 4 bases from J, the gap between germline ends came to 19 bases. Germline-derived CDR1 and CDR2 are MNHNS and SASEGT. CDR3 DNA: TGTGCCAGCAGTGATTTGACCCGCCGGGATAGTTACGAGCAGTACTTC. Encoded protein: CASSDLTRRDSYEQYF.

The V call is TRBV9, the J call TRBJ2-7; 9 nucleotides line up with TRBD2. CDR1 is SGDLS and CDR2 is YYNGEE in the germline V gene. J was trimmed by 5 bases and V by 0 bases; bases with no gene match: 9. CDR3 length equals 16 residues. The CDR3 nucleotides are TGTGCCAGCAGCGTAGGGGGTAGCGGGAGTGTGAACGAGCAGTACTTC. It codes for CASSVGGSGSVNEQYF.

This chain joins TRBV11-2 and TRBJ2-2; tentatively, D is TRBD1 (6 bases). V shed 5 bases and J shed 0 bases, with 10 bases lying between them. From germline, CDR1 is SGHAT and CDR2 FQNNGV. The CDR3 totals 15 residues. The CDR3 is CASSRGQPNTGELFF. The CDR3 coding sequence is TGTGCCAGCAGCCGAGGACAGCCGAACACCGGGGAGCTGTTTTTT. Full variable domain (missing parts from reference TRBV11-2 and TRBJ2-2): EAGVAQSPRYKIIEKRQSVAFWCNPISGHATLYWYQQILGQGPKLLIQFQNNGVVDDSQLPKDRFSAERLKGVDSTLKIQPAKLEDSAVYLCASSRGQPNTGELFFGEGSRLTVL.

The sample holds a few counts of this clone. The chain has TRBV3-1 (or the pseudogene TRBV3-2) and TRBJ2-1; 13 bases are a match to TRBD2. CDR1 and CDR2 (germline): LGHDT, YNNKEL (reference sequence). The V and J ends lost 8 bases and 5 bases, in that order; junction bases with no gene match: 6. CDR3 length: 15 residues. The CDR3 protein is CASLLTSGRHNEQFF. As DNA, the CDR3 is TGTGCCAGCCTCCTGACTAGCGGGAGGCACAATGAGCAGTTCTTC.

The chain recombines TRBV19 with TRBJ2-2; 11 bases align to TRBD2. This CDR3 spans 16 amino acids. In germline, CDR1 is LNHDA, CDR2 SQIVND (reference sequence). The V and J ends lost 5 bases and 2 bases, in that order; junction bases with no gene match: 4. The CDR3 region has the DNA TGTGCCAGTAGTCGGACTAGCGGGCTCAACACCGGGGAGCTGTTTTTT. This codes for CASSRTSGLNTGELFF.

Details on this clone: The same CDR3 arises from other DNA sequences in this sample as well. The V call is TRBV28, the J call TRBJ1-5; the D is unclear. The CDR3 length is 12 residues. Germline CDR1 MDHEN, CDR2 SYDVKM. Trimming took off 5 bases at V and 6 bases at J, with 8 bases between the two ends. The DNA for the CDR3 is TGTGCCAGCAGTACCGGTAGTCAGCCCCAGCATTTT. It encodes CASSTGSQPQHF.